The 11 T cell receptor beta chains below were found in one sample sequenced in a study of CD8+ T cells in alopecia areata. Isolated RNA was reverse transcribed into cDNA used as the sequencing template. Measured with immunoSEQ multiplex PCR; TCRdb has only the in-frame clones, and not every one. This table has roughly 250,000 clones, around two thirds appearing once. The sequencing here drew on CD4+ T cells sorted from blood, taken at week 0. Receptors were obtained from a human donor with alopecia areata.

J is TRBJ2-3 and V is TRBV30; the D is unclear. The ends were cut back, 1 base at V and 3 bases at J, with 5 bases in the middle. From germline, CDR1 is GTSNPN and CDR2 SVGIG (reference sequence). The CDR3 loop spans 12 amino acids. The CDR3 nucleotides are TGTGCCTGGAGTGCACAGACAGATACGCAGTATTTT. It yields the protein CAWSAQTDTQYF.

The rearrangement joins TRBV29-1 to TRBJ1-2, with a weak D call TRBD1 (5 bases). The length of the CDR3 is 13 residues. Trimming stripped 0 bases from V and 8 bases from J, with 13 bases between. Germline V gives CDR1 SQVTM, CDR2 ANQGSEA. CDR3 sequence reads: CSVEEGAREGYTF. In DNA, the CDR3 is TGCAGCGTTGAAGAAGGGGCCCGCGAAGGCTACACCTTC.

The chain uses TRBV29-1 and TRBJ2-6, with a tentative D call TRBD2 (6 bases). The CDR3 totals 14 residues. Per the germline V gene, CDR1 is SQVTM and CDR2 is ANQGSEA. Trimming pared 3 bases from V and 8 bases from J, leaving 14 bases between. Written as DNA, the CDR3 is TGCAGCGTTGAGGCTGGGACTCACCCCAACGTCCTGACTTTC. It codes for CSVEAGTHPNVLTF.

This clone was recorded once. This chain uses TRBV27 with TRBJ1-2; D call uncertain. Germline V gives CDR1 MNHEY, CDR2 SMNVEV (reference sequence). The V gene lost 2 bases and the J gene lost 2 bases, with 12 bases spanning the gap. The CDR3 contains 15 residues. The DNA for the CDR3 is TGTGCCAGCAGTTTACGCCCAGCCTCAAACTATGGCTACACCTTC. This encodes CASSLRPASNYGYTF.

This chain joins TRBV9 and TRBJ2-2; 7 positions agree with TRBD1. This CDR3 region has 15 residues. Trimming at V came to 0 bases and at J to 4 bases, leaving 3 bases not matched to a gene. Germline CDR1 SGDLS, CDR2 YYNGEE. In nucleotides, the CDR3 is TGTGCCAGCAGCGTAGCGACAGGGCCCACCGGGGAGCTGTTTTTT. Protein product: CASSVATGPTGELFF.

CDR3 residues: CASSLFLLAGEETQYF. CDR3 coding DNA: TGCGCCAGCAGCCTCTTCTTACTAGCGGGGGAGGAGACCCAGTACTTC. The rearrangement links TRBV5-1 to TRBJ2-5; 11 bases line up with TRBD2. The CDR3 runs 16 residues. J lost 5 bases, V lost 4 bases, and 10 bases had no gene match. CDR1 is SGHRS and CDR2 is YFSETQ in the germline V gene.

Only a few counts were recorded for this clone. This chain connects TRBV18 to TRBJ2-2, with TRBD2 as a possible D gene (6 bases). Germline V CDR1 and CDR2: KGHSH, LQKENI. Deletions cut 4 bases from V and 8 bases from J, with 20 bases between. This CDR3 is 16 amino acids long. Here the CDR3 reads CASSQTVSGSMGELFF. The CDR3 DNA reads TGTGCCAGCTCACAGACCGTGTCCGGGAGCATGGGGGAGCTGTTTTTT.

The rearrangement links TRBV11-2 to TRBJ1-2; tentative D call: TRBD1 (6 bases). V lost 2 bases and J 6 bases, leaving 16 bases between the germline ends. Germline-derived CDR1 and CDR2 are SGHAT and FQNNGV. The CDR3 is 15 amino acids. The CDR3 spells CASSLTLTGLNGYTF. Written as DNA, the CDR3 is TGTGCCAGCAGCTTAACCCTAACAGGGCTAAATGGCTACACCTTC.

V and J are TRBV5-6 and TRBJ1-2, with TRBD1 as a possible D gene (5 bases). The CDR3 covers 13 residues. V shed 0 bases and J shed 8 bases, with 11 bases lying between them. Germline values: CDR1 SGHDT, CDR2 YYEEEE. The CDR3 here is CASSLVGAEGYTF. The CDR3, as DNA: TGTGCCAGCAGCTTGGTAGGGGCGGAAGGCTACACCTTC.

The chain links TRBV7-2 to TRBJ2-3; possible D gene TRBD2, 5 bases. Germline-derived CDR1 and CDR2 are SGHTA and FQGNSA. The CDR3 covers 13 residues. V lost 7 bases, J lost 3 bases, and 11 bases lay in between. The CDR3 protein is CASTWRATDTQYF. For the CDR3, the DNA is TGTGCCAGCACCTGGCGGGCAACAGATACGCAGTATTTT.

J is TRBJ1-1 and V is TRBV7-9, with D maybe TRBD1 (5 bases). CDR3 length equals 16 residues. V dropped 5 bases and J dropped 2 bases, with 18 bases sitting between them. The germline V gene has CDR1 SEHNR and CDR2 FQNEAQ (reference sequence). CDR3 nucleotide sequence: TGTGCCAGCAGCCTCGGGACTCCATCCCCTAACACTGAAGCTTTCTTT. This sequence encodes CASSLGTPSPNTEAFF. Full variable domain (rest looked up from reference TRBV7-9 and TRBJ1-1): DTGVSQNPRHKITKRGQNVTFRCDPISEHNRLYWYRQTLGQGPEFLTYFQNEAQLEKSRLLSDRFSAERPKGSFSTLEIQRTEQGDSAMYLCASSLGTPSPNTEAFFGQGTRLTVV.